The present T cell receptor beta chain was sequenced within a study of T cell repertoires in cytomegalovirus infection. Study details: Indications came from public TCR beta signatures; they pointed to CMV infection and to a matching HLA type. Overall study findings and caveats: The ex vivo response showed dominance by HLA-C-restricted CMV-specific TCR beta clonotypes. Based on cumulative public TCR beta family frequency, carriers of CMV plus the relevant HLA were identified.

TCRdb redid the calling of the reads with MiXCR, one entry per CDR3 protein. In the table there are 600,000 to 800,000 distinct CDR3 sequences, more than 20% of which are singletons. The CDR3 sequence is 15 residues long. Trimming stripped 0 bases from V and 0 bases from J, with 9 bases between. CDR1 DFQATT and CDR2 SNEGSKA come from the germline V gene (reference sequence). This clonotype has more than one count but fewer than ten. The antigen remains unidentified. This TCR came from a human donor in good health (CMV status not recorded). Some clones in this sample may be carry-over from other donors' samples. V and J are TRBV20-1 and TRBJ2-4; no reliable D call. Specimen: CD8+ T cells from PBMCs. The CDR3: CSARDRELAKNIQYF. DNA for the CDR3: TGCAGTGCTAGAGATCGCGAGTTAGCCAAAAACATTCAGTACTTC.